The rows below give T cell receptor beta chains drawn from one sample of a study of T cells in Graves' hyperthyroidism and ophthalmopathy. TCRdb independently ran MiXCR on the multiplex PCR reads; one entry per CDR3 protein. The sample lists hundreds of thousands of distinct CDR3 sequences; approximately 13% were seen once. The sequencing sample was made of blood. These receptors originate from a woman between 25 and 40 years old with Graves' hyperthyroidism. The CDR3 runs from the conserved cysteine through the conserved F or W. Fields, in order: J gene, D gene, clone size, V gene, CDR3 DNA, CDR3 protein. D genes are given only for firm matches. Size is omitted from some rows. Given values are once, few, many or a class for expanded clones.

TRBJ2-1 | - | many | TRBV6-1 | TGTGCCAGCAGACGCAAGATAGCGGACTCCTACAATGAGCAGTTCTTC | CASRRKIADSYNEQFF
TRBJ2-1 | TRBD2 | many | TRBV15 | TGTGCCACCACTAGCGGGAGGGAGAAAAATTTCTACAATGAGCAGTTCTTC | CATTSGREKNFYNEQFF
TRBJ2-2 | - | many | TRBV7-9 | TGTGCCAGCAGCTTAGGCAGGGACACCGGGGAGCTGTTTTTT | CASSLGRDTGELFF
TRBJ2-1 | - | - | TRBV7-8 | TGTGCCAGTCAGGATAACCCCCCATTTAACAATGAGCAGTTCTTC | CASQDNPPFNNEQFF
TRBJ1-2 | - | few | TRBV7-9 | TGTGCCAGCAGCTTAGGAGCAGGTGCCCCCTATGGCTACACCTTC | CASSLGAGAPYGYTF
TRBJ1-2 | TRBD1 | many | TRBV11-2 | TGTGCCAGCAGCTCTACAGGGGGCGCGCACTATGGCTACACCTTC | CASSSTGGAHYGYTF
TRBJ1-3 | TRBD1 | many | TRBV6-1 | TGTGCCAGCAGTGTCACCCCCTGGGACAGCTCTGGAAACACCATATATTTT | CASSVTPWDSSGNTIYF
TRBJ1-3 | - | many | TRBV19 | TGTGCCAGTAGTCGGGGCAACTCTGGAAACACCATATATTTT | CASSRGNSGNTIYF
TRBJ1-4 | - | few | TRBV20-1 | TGCAGTGCTAGCGACCAGGGGTTGGGCGGGAAGTTTAATGAAAAACTGTTTTTT | CSASDQGLGGKFNEKLFF
TRBJ2-3 | - | many | TRBV7-2 | TGTGCCAGCAGGTTAGGGGGGACGGCTCACACAGATACGCAGTATTTT | CASRLGGTAHTDTQYF